This T cell receptor (beta chain) was captured in a study of blood T cell repertoires in COVID-19. Study-wide background: COVID-19 samples, acute and convalescent, were from the United States, Italy and Spain. PBMCs, B-cell-depleted T cells, or T cells provided the cDNA or gDNA that made up the material.

In the authors' methods: For nucleated cells, counts were estimated from reference gene primer amplification. Sequencing used immunoSEQ multiplex PCR; TCRdb keeps in-frame clones, though not all of them. The V and J calls and clone size were taken over from that table, and D and trimming were inferred from the DNA. Of tens of thousands of clones listed, 70% to 90% are singletons. The CDR3 length is 16 residues. Losses at the gene ends were 1 base for V and 2 bases for J; bases not matched to a gene: 8. In germline, CDR1 is SGHNT, CDR2 YYREEE (reference sequence). This clone was picked up one time. Sequences were obtained from peripheral blood. This chain links TRBV5-4 with TRBJ2-5; TRBD2 matches at 7 bases. The sequence came from a woman older than 75 with acute or convalescent COVID-19. In DNA form, the CDR3 reads TGTGCCAGCAGCTTGAAACGGGGGGAGATTCAAGAGACCCAGTACTTC. Encoded protein: CASSLKRGEIQETQYF.